The present entry profiles one T cell receptor (beta chain) with its context. Its matching antigen is unknown. The PCR contained 60 Vbeta and 13 Jbeta primers. Profiled with immunoSEQ multiplex PCR; TCRdb holds only in-frame clones, not every one. This table holds approximately 130,000 clones, around 78% found once. This specimen belongs to a study of cytomegalovirus exposure and HLA in healthy donors. Study-wide results and caveats: Data from an earlier analysis indicated that most TCR beta V segments were productive either about 87% or about 30% of the time. Accurate prediction of HLA-A and HLA-B alleles (for most subjects) was reportedly achieved from TCR beta sequences. The study carried out a later analysis of TCR beta sequences. It associated some 18,000 of them with specific HLA alleles at a false discovery rate of 0.05.

V lost 8 bases and J lost 4, with 17 bases in between. CDR3 length: 14 residues. Germline loops: CDR1 LNHDA, CDR2 SQIVND (reference sequence). This clonotype originated in a woman aged 40 to 50 in good health and CMV-seronegative. Material for sequencing was PBMCs. The chain carries TRBV19 and TRBJ1-1; the D gene is possibly TRBD1 (6 bases). CDR3 loop: CASGYRQAGTEAFF. CDR3 in DNA: TGTGCCAGTGGCTATCGACAGGCGGGCACTGAAGCTTTCTTT.